This is a list of T cell receptor beta chains from one sample in a study of blood T cells in healthy people across ages. TCRdb re-derived calls from the 5' RACE reads in MiXCR, one entry per CDR3 protein. The sample includes about 670,000 distinct CDR3 sequences, around 43% of them seen just once. The sequencing sample was made of blood. These receptors all stem from a man at least 80 years old in good health. Both conserved end residues are part of each CDR3. D genes are given only for firm matches. Only part of the rows carry a size: once, few, many, or a class if the clone is expanded.

NA	few	TRBV11-2	TRBJ2-3	CASSKPSWGGPDTQYF	TGTGCCAGCAGCAAACCGTCGTGGGGGGGCCCCGATACGCAGTATTTT
TRBD1	few	TRBV29-1	TRBJ2-1	CSVVTGASSYNEQFF	TGCAGCGTGGTAACAGGGGCGAGCTCCTACAATGAGCAGTTCTTC
NA	NA	TRBV4-2	TRBJ1-2	CASSQPQGSYGYTF	TGTGCCAGCAGCCAGCCACAGGGTAGCTATGGCTACACCTTC
TRBD1	few	TRBV20-1	TRBJ1-6	CSARTRTGLNSPLHF	TGCAGTGCTAGGACAAGGACAGGATTAAATTCACCCCTCCACTTT
NA	NA	TRBV3-1	TRBJ2-6	CASSLQGPGANVLTF	TGTGCCAGCAGCCTTCAGGGTCCTGGGGCCAACGTCCTGACTTTC
TRBD1	NA	TRBV7-9	TRBJ1-5	CASSSGQSFHQPQHF	TGTGCCAGCAGCTCGGGACAGAGTTTTCATCAGCCCCAGCATTTT
TRBD2	NA	TRBV28	TRBJ2-5	CASSLDGGVQETQYF	TGTGCCAGCAGTTTAGATGGGGGGGTACAAGAGACCCAGTACTTC
TRBD1	once	TRBV2	TRBJ1-5	CASRQTGGAQYQPQHF	TGTGCCAGCAGACAAACAGGGGGCGCGCAATATCAGCCCCAGCATTTT
TRBD2	NA	TRBV4-1	TRBJ2-5	CASSQEGLGTQYF	TGCGCCAGCAGCCAAGAGGGACTAGGGACCCAGTACTTC
NA	NA	TRBV14	TRBJ2-1	CASSQVAASYNEQFF	TGTGCCAGCAGCCAAGTAGCGGCGTCCTACAATGAGCAGTTCTTC
TRBD1	NA	TRBV7-6	TRBJ2-3	CASSSKRTGGGADTQYF	TGTGCCAGCAGCTCAAAGCGGACAGGGGGAGGCGCAGATACGCAGTATTTT
TRBD2	NA	TRBV12-3/TRBV12-4	TRBJ2-1	CASSPSLAGGHEQFF	TGTGCCAGCAGCCCTTCACTAGCGGGGGGCCATGAGCAGTTCTTC
TRBD1	few	TRBV12-3/TRBV12-4	TRBJ1-2	CASRPTGRFYGYTF	TGTGCCAGCAGACCGACAGGGAGGTTCTATGGCTACACCTTC
NA	NA	TRBV20-1	TRBJ2-3	CSARPLGRGGDTQYF	TGCAGTGCTAGACCGTTGGGCAGGGGGGGGGATACGCAGTATTTT
NA	NA	TRBV7-9	TRBJ1-1	CASSLSGRAFGAEAFF	TGTGCCAGCAGCCTCTCCGGACGGGCCTTTGGAGCTGAAGCTTTCTTT
NA	NA	TRBV11-2	TRBJ2-3	CASSYGSWDTQYF	TGTGCCAGCAGTTACGGGAGTTGGGATACGCAGTATTTT
TRBD1	NA	TRBV6-1	TRBJ2-5	CASSDRGSAETQYF	TGTGCCAGCAGTGACAGGGGGAGTGCAGAGACCCAGTACTTC
NA	NA	TRBV7-2	TRBJ2-7	CASSLAGSRDNEQYF	TGTGCCAGCAGCTTAGCGGGGTCTAGGGACAATGAGCAGTACTTC
TRBD1	few	TRBV15	TRBJ1-2	CATQGTDGYTF	TGTGCCACCCAAGGGACAGATGGCTACACCTTC
NA	NA	TRBV30	TRBJ1-1	CASSAPGSPSNTEAFF	TGTGCCTCTAGTGCGCCCGGCAGCCCCTCGAACACTGAAGCTTTCTTT
NA	NA	TRBV12-3/TRBV12-4	TRBJ1-1	CASRPRRGGDRQNTEAFF	TGTGCCAGCAGACCACGTCGCGGGGGCGACAGACAGAACACTGAAGCTTTCTTT
TRBD1	few	TRBV7-9	TRBJ2-2	CASSFPAMTGSVVLTGELFF	TGTGCCAGCAGCTTCCCTGCTATGACAGGGTCCGTCGTCTTAACCGGGGAGCTGTTTTTT
NA	NA	TRBV6-5	TRBJ1-1	CASSFGLEDTEAFF	TGTGCCAGCAGTTTCGGACTGGAGGACACTGAAGCTTTCTTT
NA	NA	TRBV28	TRBJ2-4	CASSLAGAGAKNIQYF	TGTGCCAGCAGTTTAGCGGGTGCAGGAGCCAAAAACATTCAGTACTTC
TRBD2	few	TRBV7-2	TRBJ2-1	CASSLRLAGGSDEQFF	TGTGCCAGCAGCTTAAGACTAGCGGGGGGCTCGGATGAGCAGTTCTTC
NA	NA	TRBV28	TRBJ1-1	CASSRGRQGGTEAFF	TGTGCCAGCAGTAGAGGGAGGCAGGGAGGTACTGAAGCTTTCTTT
TRBD1	NA	TRBV12-3/TRBV12-4	TRBJ2-7	CASSEPRQGVHEQYF	TGTGCCAGCAGTGAACCCCGACAGGGGGTACACGAGCAGTACTTC
TRBD2	NA	TRBV4-2	TRBJ2-5	CASSQVGAGANEQYF	TGTGCCAGCAGCCAAGTCGGAGCGGGAGCCAATGAGCAGTACTTC
TRBD2	NA	TRBV9	TRBJ2-7	CASSVGGLRTSDSYNEQYF	TGTGCCAGCAGCGTAGGAGGACTTAGGACTAGCGACTCCTACAATGAGCAGTACTTC
TRBD1	NA	TRBV7-2	TRBJ2-7	CASSDRGTGSRAQYF	TGTGCCAGCAGCGATCGGGGGACAGGGAGTAGGGCCCAGTACTTC
TRBD1	few	TRBV12-3/TRBV12-4	TRBJ1-4	CASSGTVNEKLFF	TGTGCCAGCAGTGGGACAGTAAATGAAAAACTGTTTTTT
NA	many	TRBV7-9	TRBJ2-1	CAWVESSYNEQFF	TGTGCCTGGGTGGAGAGCTCCTACAATGAGCAGTTCTTC
TRBD1	NA	TRBV4-3	TRBJ1-2	CASSQTGTGLRGYTF	TGCGCCAGCAGCCAGACCGGGACAGGGCTTAGGGGCTACACCTTC
NA	few	TRBV4-3	TRBJ2-4	CASSQDRAVALKNIQYF	TGCGCCAGCAGCCAAGATAGGGCAGTTGCTCTGAAAAACATTCAGTACTTC
NA	NA	TRBV29-1	TRBJ2-1	CSAGETRNERFF	TGCAGCGCTGGGGAAACTCGGAATGAGCGGTTCTTC
NA	NA	TRBV7-2	TRBJ1-2	CASSSVLQGSGYTF	TGTGCCAGCAGTTCGGTATTACAGGGTAGTGGCTACACCTTC
TRBD1	NA	TRBV5-1	TRBJ1-6	CASSLTGDEDSPLHF	TGCGCCAGCAGCCTGACAGGGGACGAAGATTCACCCCTCCACTTT
NA	few	TRBV20-1	TRBJ2-7	CSARDGTGRPYEQYF	TGCAGTGCTAGAGATGGTACAGGGCGCCCCTACGAGCAGTACTTC
NA	few	TRBV4-3	TRBJ2-5	CASSQDVQTETQYF	TGCGCCAGCAGCCAAGATGTTCAGACGGAGACCCAGTACTTC
TRBD1	few	TRBV7-2	TRBJ2-7	CASSFSTGVPYEQYF	TGTGCCAGCAGCTTCTCGACAGGGGTACCCTACGAGCAGTACTTC
NA	many	TRBV29-1	TRBJ2-1	CSVAEDRGPSGDEQFF	TGCAGCGTTGCCGAGGACAGGGGCCCTAGCGGGGATGAGCAGTTCTTC
TRBD2	NA	TRBV3-1	TRBJ2-1	CASSQEPGTSGGYNEQFF	TGTGCCAGCAGCCAAGAGCCTGGGACTAGCGGGGGCTACAATGAGCAGTTCTTC
TRBD2	NA	TRBV5-1	TRBJ2-5	CASTTLAGGQETQYF	TGCGCCAGCACAACTTTAGCGGGAGGCCAAGAGACCCAGTACTTC
TRBD1	NA	TRBV12-3/TRBV12-4	TRBJ2-3	CASSQPGQGAGDTQYF	TGTGCCAGCAGTCAACCGGGACAGGGGGCCGGAGATACGCAGTATTTT
NA	NA	TRBV6-1	TRBJ2-5	CASSEAGRRTQYF	TGTGCCAGCAGTGAAGCGGGACGGAGAACTCAGTACTTC
TRBD1	NA	TRBV6-6	TRBJ2-7	CASRADRGSYEQYF	TGTGCCAGCAGAGCGGACAGGGGTTCCTACGAGCAGTACTTC
NA	few	TRBV6-2/TRBV6-3	TRBJ1-5	CASSYTRVPQHF	TGTGCCAGCAGTTACACTCGCGTACCCCAGCATTTT
TRBD2	few	TRBV9	TRBJ2-7	CASSPRTSGTYNEQYF	TGTGCCAGCAGCCCCCGGACTAGCGGAACCTACAATGAGCAGTACTTC
NA	NA	TRBV5-1	TRBJ2-1	CASSWDAVTYNEQFF	TGCGCCAGCAGCTGGGACGCTGTGACCTACAATGAGCAGTTCTTC
NA	NA	TRBV20-1	TRBJ1-6	CSARIGLNSPLHF	TGCAGTGCTAGAATCGGGCTGAATTCACCCCTCCACTTT
NA	few	TRBV12-3/TRBV12-4	TRBJ1-2	CASSFGHGYTF	TGTGCCAGCAGTTTTGGCCATGGCTACACCTTC
TRBD2	NA	TRBV24-1	TRBJ2-1	CATSGGTRILEQFF	TGTGCCACCAGTGGCGGGACTAGGATACTTGAGCAGTTCTTC
TRBD2	once	TRBV29-1	TRBJ2-5	CSVETLAGGETQYF	TGCAGCGTTGAGACGCTAGCGGGAGGAGAGACCCAGTACTTC
TRBD1	once	TRBV10-3	TRBJ1-2	CAIRGDRGPATYGYTF	TGTGCCATCAGGGGGGACAGGGGGCCCGCTACTTATGGCTACACCTTC
NA	NA	TRBV20-1	TRBJ1-6	CSAWVRLGSPLHF	TGCAGTGCCTGGGTGCGTTTGGGGTCACCCCTCCACTTT